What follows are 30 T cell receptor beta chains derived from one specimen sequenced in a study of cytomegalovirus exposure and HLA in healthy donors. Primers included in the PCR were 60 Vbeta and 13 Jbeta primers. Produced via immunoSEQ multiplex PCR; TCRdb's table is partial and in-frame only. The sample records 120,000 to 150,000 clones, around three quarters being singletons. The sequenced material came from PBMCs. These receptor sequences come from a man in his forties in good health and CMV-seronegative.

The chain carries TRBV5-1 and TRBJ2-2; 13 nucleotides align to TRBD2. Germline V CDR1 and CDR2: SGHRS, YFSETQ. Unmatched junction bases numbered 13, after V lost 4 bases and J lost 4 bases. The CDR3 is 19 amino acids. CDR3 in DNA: TGCGCCAGCAGCGCAAGACTACGGACTAGCGGGGGAGTCACCGGGGAGCTGTTTTTT. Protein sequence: CASSARLRTSGGVTGELFF.

CDR3 sequence reads: CAISDGTSGLTDTQYF. CDR3 bases: TGTGCCATCAGTGACGGGACTAGCGGTCTCACAGATACGCAGTATTTT. This rearrangement joins TRBV10-3 to TRBJ2-3; 11 bases agree with TRBD2. CDR3 length: 16 residues. CDR1 and CDR2 (germline): ENHRY, SYGVKD. Trimming at V came to 3 bases and at J to 2 bases, leaving 4 bases not matched to a gene.

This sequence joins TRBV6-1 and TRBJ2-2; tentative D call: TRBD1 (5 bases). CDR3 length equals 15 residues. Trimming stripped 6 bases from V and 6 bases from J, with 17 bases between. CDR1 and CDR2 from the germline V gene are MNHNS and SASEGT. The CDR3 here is CASRTLQQVAGELFF. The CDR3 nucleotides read TGTGCCAGCAGAACTCTCCAACAGGTCGCCGGGGAGCTGTTTTTT.

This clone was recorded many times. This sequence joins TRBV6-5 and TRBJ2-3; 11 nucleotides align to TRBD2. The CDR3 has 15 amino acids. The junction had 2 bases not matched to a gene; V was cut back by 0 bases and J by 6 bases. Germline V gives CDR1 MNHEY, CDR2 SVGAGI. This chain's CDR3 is CASSYSTSGADTQYF. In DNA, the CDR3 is TGTGCCAGCAGTTACTCGACTAGCGGGGCGGATACGCAGTATTTT.

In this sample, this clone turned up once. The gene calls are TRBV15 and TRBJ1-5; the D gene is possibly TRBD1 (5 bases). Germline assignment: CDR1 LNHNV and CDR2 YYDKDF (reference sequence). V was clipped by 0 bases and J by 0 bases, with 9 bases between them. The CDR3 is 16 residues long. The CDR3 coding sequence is TGTGCCACCAGCAGAGAGGGGCGGAATAGCAATCAGCCCCAGCATTTT. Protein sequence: CATSREGRNSNQPQHF.

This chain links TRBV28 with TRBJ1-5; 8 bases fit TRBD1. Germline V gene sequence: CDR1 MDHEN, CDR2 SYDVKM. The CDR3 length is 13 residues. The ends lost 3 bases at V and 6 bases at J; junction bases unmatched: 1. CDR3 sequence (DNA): TGTGCCAGCAGTTTCAGGGGGCCTCAGCCCCAGCATTTT. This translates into CASSFRGPQPQHF.

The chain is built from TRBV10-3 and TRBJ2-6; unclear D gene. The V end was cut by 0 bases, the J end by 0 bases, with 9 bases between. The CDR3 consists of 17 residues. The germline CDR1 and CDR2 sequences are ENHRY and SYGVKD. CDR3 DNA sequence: TGTGCCATCAGTGAGTCGAAAGCCTCCTCTGGGGCCAACGTCCTGACTTTC. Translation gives CAISESKASSGANVLTF.

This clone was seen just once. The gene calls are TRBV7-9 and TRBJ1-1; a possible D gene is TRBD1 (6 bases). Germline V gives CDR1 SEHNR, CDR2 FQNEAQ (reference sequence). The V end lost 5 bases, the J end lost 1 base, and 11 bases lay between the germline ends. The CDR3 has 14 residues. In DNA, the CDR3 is TGTGCCAGCAGCCCCAGGGGACCGAACACTGAAGCTTTCTTT. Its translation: CASSPRGPNTEAFF.

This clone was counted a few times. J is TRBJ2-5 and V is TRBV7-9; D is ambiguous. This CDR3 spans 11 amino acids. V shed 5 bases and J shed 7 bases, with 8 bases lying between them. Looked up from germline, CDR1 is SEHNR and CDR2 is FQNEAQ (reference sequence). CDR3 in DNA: TGTGCCAGCAGCCGATCGGGGACCCAGTACTTC. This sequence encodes CASSRSGTQYF.

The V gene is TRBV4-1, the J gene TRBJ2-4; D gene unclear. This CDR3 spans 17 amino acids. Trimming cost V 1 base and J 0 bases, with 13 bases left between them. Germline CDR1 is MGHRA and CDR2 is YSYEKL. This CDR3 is CASSQGPVGLAKNIQYF. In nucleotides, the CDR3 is TGCGCCAGCAGCCAAGGGCCTGTGGGCTTAGCCAAAAACATTCAGTACTTC.

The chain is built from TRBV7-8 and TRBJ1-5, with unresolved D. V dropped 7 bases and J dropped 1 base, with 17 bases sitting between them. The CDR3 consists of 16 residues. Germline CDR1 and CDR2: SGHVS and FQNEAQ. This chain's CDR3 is CASNGSPGWSNQPQHF. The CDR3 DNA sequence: TGTGCCAGCAATGGTAGCCCCGGTTGGAGCAATCAGCCCCAGCATTTT.

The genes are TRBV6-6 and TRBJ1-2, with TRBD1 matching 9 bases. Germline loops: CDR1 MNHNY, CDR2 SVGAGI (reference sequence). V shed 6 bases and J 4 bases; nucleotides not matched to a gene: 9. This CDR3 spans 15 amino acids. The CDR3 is CASRTNRGRGYGYTF. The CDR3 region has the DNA TGTGCCAGCAGAACCAACAGGGGGCGCGGCTATGGCTACACCTTC.

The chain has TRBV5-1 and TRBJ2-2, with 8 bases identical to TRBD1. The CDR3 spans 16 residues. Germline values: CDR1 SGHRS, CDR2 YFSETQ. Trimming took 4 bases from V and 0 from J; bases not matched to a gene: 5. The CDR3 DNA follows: TGCGCCAGCAGCCGACAGGGGCCCCCGAACACCGGGGAGCTGTTTTTT. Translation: CASSRQGPPNTGELFF.

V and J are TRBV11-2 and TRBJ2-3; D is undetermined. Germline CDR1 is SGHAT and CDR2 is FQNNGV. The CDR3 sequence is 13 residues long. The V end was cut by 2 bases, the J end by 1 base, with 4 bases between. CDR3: CASSLTGTDTQYF. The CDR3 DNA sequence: TGTGCCAGCAGCTTAACAGGCACAGATACGCAGTATTTT.

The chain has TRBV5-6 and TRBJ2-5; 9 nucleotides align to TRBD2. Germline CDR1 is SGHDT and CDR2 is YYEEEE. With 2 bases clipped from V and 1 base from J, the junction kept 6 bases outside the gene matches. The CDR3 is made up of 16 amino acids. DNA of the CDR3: TGTGCCAGCAGCTTCCGAGCGGGAGGCGTCCAAGAGACCCAGTACTTC. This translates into CASSFRAGGVQETQYF.

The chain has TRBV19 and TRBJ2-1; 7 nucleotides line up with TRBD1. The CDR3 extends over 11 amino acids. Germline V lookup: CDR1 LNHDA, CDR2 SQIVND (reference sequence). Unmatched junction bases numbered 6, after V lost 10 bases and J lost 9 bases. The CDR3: CAITAGGEQFF. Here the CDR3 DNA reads TGTGCCATTACAGCAGGGGGTGAGCAGTTCTTC.

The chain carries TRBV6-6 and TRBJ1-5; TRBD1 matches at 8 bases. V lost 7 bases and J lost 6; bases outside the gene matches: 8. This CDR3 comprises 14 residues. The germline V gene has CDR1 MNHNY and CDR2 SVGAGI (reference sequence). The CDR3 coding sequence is TGTGCCAGCACTATGGACAGGGTCATTCAGCCCCAGCATTTT. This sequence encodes CASTMDRVIQPQHF.

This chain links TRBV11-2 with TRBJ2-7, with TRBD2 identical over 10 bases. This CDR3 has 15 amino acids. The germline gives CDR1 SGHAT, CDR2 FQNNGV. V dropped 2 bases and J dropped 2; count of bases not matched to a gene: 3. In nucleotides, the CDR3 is TGTGCCAGCAGCTTACCAGCGGGAGGGGCCTACGAGCAGTACTTC. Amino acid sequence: CASSLPAGGAYEQYF.

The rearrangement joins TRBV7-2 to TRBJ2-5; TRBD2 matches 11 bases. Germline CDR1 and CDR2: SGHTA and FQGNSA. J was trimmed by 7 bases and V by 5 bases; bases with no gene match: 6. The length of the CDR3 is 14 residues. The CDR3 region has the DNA TGTGCCAGCAGCACGACTAGCGGGGCCGGGACCCAGTACTTC. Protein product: CASSTTSGAGTQYF.

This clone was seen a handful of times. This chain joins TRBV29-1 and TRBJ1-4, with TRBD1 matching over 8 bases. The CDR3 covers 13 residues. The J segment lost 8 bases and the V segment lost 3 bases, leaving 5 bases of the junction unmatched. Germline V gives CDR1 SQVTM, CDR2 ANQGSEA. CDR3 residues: CSVEDRVSEKLFF. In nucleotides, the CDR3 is TGCAGCGTTGAGGACAGGGTTAGCGAAAAACTGTTTTTT.

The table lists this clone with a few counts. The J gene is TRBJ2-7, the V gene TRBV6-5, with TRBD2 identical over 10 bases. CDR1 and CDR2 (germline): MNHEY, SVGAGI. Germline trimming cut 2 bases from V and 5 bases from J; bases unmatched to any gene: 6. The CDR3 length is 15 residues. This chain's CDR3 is CASSYELAGMNEQYF. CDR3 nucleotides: TGTGCCAGCAGTTACGAACTAGCGGGGATGAACGAGCAGTACTTC.

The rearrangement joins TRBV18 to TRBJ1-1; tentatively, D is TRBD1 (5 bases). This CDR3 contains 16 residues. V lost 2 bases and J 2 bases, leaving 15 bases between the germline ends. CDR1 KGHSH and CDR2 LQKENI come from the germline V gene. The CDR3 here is CASSPSQGLINTEAFF. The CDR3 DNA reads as TGTGCCAGCTCACCAAGCCAGGGCCTGATTAACACTGAAGCTTTCTTT.

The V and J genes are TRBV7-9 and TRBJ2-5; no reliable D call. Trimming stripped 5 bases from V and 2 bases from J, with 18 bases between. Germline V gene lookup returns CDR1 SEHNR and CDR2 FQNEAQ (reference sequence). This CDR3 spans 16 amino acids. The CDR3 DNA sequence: TGTGCCAGCAGCCGCGATGCATGGAGTCAGCAAGAGACCCAGTACTTC. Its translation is CASSRDAWSQQETQYF.

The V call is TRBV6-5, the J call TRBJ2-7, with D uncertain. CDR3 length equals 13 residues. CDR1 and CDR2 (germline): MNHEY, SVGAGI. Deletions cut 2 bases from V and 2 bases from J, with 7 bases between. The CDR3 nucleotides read TGTGCCAGCAGTTACGCCGAGACCTACGAGCAGTACTTC. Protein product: CASSYAETYEQYF.

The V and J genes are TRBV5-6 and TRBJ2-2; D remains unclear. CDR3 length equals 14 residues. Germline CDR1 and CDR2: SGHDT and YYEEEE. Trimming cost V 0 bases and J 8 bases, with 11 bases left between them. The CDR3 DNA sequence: TGTGCCAGCAGCTTGGAGCTCTATGCGGGGGAGCTGTTTTTT. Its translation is CASSLELYAGELFF.

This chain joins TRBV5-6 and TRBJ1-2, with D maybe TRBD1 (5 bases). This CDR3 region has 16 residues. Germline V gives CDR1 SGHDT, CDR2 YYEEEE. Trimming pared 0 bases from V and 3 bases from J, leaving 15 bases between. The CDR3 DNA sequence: TGTGCCAGCAGCTTGGCACTGGCAGGGCCGTACTATGGCTACACCTTC. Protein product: CASSLALAGPYYGYTF.

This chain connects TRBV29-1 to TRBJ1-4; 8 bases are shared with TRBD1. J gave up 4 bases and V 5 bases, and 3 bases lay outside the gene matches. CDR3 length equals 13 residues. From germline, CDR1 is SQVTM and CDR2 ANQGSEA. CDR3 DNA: TGCAGCGTTCCGGGACAGGTTAATGAAAAACTGTTTTTT. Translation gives CSVPGQVNEKLFF.

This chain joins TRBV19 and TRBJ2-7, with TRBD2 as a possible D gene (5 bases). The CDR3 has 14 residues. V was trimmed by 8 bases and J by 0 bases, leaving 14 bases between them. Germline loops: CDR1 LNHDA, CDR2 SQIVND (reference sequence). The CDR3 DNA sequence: TGTGCCAGTTCCTCGATGGGGAGCTCCTACGAGCAGTACTTC. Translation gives CASSSMGSSYEQYF.

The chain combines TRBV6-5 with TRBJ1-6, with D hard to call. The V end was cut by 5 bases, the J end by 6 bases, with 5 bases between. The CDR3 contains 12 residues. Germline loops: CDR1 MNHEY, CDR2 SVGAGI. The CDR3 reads CASSRVNSPLHF. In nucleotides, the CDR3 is TGTGCCAGCAGTCGGGTTAATTCACCCCTCCACTTT.

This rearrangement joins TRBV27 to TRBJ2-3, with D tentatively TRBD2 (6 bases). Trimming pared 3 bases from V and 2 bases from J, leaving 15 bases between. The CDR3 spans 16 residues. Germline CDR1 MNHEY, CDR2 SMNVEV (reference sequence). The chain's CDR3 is CASSLASELFTDTQYF. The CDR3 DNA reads TGTGCCAGCAGTTTGGCTAGCGAACTATTCACAGATACGCAGTATTTT.